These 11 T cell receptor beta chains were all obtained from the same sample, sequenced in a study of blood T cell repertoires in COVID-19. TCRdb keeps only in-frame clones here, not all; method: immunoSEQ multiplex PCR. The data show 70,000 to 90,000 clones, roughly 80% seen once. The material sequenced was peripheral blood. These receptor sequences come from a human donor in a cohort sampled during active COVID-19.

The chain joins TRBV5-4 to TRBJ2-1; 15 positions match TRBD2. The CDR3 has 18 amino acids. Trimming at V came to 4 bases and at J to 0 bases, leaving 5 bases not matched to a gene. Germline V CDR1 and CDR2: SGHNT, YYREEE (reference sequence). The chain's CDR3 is CASSGGTSGGYSYNEQFF. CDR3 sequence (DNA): TGTGCCAGCAGCGGCGGGACTAGCGGGGGGTACTCCTACAATGAGCAGTTCTTC.

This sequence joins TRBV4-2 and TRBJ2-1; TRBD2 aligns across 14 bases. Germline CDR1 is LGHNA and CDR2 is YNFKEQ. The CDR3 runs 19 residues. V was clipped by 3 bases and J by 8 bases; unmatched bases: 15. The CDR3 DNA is TGTGCCAGCAGCCAGCAGTACGGGACTAGCGGGAGAAATATCGATGAGCAGTTCTTC. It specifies CASSQQYGTSGRNIDEQFF.

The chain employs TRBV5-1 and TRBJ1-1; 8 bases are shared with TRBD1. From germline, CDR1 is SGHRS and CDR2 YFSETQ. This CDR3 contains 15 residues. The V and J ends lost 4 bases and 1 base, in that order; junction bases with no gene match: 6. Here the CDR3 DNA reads TGCGCCAGCAGCCTCGGACAGGGCGAGAACACTGAAGCTTTCTTT. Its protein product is CASSLGQGENTEAFF.

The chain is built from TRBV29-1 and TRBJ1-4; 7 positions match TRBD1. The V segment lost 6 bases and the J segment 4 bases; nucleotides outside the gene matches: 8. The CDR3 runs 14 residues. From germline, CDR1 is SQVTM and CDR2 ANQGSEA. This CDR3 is CSVYTGQSNEKLFF. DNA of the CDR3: TGCAGCGTCTATACGGGACAGAGTAATGAAAAACTGTTTTTT.

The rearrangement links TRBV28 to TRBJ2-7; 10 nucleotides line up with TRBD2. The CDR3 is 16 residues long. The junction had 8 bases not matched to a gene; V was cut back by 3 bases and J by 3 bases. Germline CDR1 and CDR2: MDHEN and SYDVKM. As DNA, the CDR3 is TGTGCCAGCAGTTTCGAACTAGCGGGACTTAGCTACGAGCAGTACTTC. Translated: CASSFELAGLSYEQYF.

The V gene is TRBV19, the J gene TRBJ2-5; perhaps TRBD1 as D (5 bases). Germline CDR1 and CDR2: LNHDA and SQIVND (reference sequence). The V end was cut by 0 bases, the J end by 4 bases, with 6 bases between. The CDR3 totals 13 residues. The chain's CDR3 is CASSIEDTETQYF. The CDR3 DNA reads TGTGCCAGTAGTATAGAGGACACAGAGACCCAGTACTTC. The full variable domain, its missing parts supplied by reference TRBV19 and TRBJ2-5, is DGGITQSPKYLFRKEGQNVTLSCEQNLNHDAMYWYRQDPGQGLRLIYYSQIVNDFQKGDIAEGYSVSREKKESFPLTVTSAQKNPTAFYLCASSIEDTETQYFGPGTRLLVL.

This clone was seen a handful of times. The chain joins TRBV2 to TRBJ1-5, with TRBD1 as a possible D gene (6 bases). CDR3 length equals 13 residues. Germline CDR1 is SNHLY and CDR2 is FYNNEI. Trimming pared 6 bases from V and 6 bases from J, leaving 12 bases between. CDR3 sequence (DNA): TGTGCCAGCAGCGTACAGGGTCGTCAGCCCCAGCATTTT. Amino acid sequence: CASSVQGRQPQHF.

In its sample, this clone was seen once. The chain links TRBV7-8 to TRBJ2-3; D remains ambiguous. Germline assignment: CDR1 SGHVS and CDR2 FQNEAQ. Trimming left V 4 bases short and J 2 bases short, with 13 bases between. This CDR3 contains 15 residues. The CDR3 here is CASSSRRDFTDTQYF. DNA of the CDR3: TGTGCCAGCAGCTCACGGCGCGACTTCACAGATACGCAGTATTTT.

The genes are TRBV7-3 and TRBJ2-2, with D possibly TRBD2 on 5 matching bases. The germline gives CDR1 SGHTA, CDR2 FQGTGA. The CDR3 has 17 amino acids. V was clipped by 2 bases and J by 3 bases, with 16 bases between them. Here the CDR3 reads CASSLVGRGRDTGELFF. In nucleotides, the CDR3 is TGTGCCAGCAGCTTAGTCGGCCGGGGAAGGGACACCGGGGAGCTGTTTTTT.

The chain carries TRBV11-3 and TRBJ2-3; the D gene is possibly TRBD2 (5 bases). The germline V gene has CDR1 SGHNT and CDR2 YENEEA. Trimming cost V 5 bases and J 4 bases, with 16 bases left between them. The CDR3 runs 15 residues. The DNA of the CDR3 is TGTGCCAGCAGCGCCGGAGGTGTTTCGGCAGATACGCAGTATTTT. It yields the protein CASSAGGVSADTQYF.

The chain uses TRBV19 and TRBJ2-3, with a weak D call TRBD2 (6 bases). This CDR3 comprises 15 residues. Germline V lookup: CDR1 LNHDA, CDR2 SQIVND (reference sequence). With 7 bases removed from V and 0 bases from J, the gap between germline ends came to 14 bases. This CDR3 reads CASKLAGRSTDTQYF. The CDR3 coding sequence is TGTGCCAGTAAGTTGGCGGGGCGGAGCACAGATACGCAGTATTTT.